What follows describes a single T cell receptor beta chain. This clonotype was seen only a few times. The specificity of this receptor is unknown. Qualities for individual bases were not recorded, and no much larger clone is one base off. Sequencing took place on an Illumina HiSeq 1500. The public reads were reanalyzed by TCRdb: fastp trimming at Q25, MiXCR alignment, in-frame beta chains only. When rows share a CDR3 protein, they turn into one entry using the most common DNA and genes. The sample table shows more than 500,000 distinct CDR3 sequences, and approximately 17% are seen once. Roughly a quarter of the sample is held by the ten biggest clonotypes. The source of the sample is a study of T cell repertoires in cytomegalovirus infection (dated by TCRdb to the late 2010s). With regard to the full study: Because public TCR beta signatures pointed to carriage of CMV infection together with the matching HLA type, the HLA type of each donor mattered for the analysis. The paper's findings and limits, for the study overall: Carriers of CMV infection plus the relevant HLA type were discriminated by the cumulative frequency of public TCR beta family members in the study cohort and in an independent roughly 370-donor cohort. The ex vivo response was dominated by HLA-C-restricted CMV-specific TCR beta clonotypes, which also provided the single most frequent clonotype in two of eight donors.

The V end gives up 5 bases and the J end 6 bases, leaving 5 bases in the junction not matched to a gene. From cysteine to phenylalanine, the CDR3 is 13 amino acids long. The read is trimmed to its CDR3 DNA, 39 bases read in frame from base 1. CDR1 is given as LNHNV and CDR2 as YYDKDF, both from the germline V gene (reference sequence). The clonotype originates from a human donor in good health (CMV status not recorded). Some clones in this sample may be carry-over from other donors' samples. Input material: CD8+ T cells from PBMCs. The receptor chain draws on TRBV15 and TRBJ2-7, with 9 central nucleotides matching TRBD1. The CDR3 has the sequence CATSRRDRVEQYF. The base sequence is TGTGCCACCAGCCGCCGGGACAGGGTCGAGCAGTACTTC.